This T cell receptor (beta chain) was recorded in a study of blood T cell repertoires in COVID-19. This table comes from immunoSEQ multiplex PCR, and its TCRdb copy is limited to in-frame clones, with some not included. The sample records 68,000 or so clones, 65% to 85% being singletons. The count of this clone is one. The germline V gene has CDR1 SGHAT and CDR2 FQNNGV. V lost 1 base and J 2 bases, leaving 10 bases between the germline ends. This CDR3 spans 15 amino acids. The chain has TRBV11-2 and TRBJ2-3, with D possibly being TRBD1 (5 bases). The sequenced sample was peripheral blood. This TCR derives from a woman aged 50 to 60 with acute or convalescent COVID-19. CDR3 DNA: TGTGCCAGCAGCTTAGGGGGCAGGGTCACAGATACGCAGTATTTT. Translation: CASSLGGRVTDTQYF.